Following are 8 T cell receptor beta chains from one sample sequenced in a study of blood T cell repertoires in COVID-19. Sequencing was performed with immunoSEQ multiplex PCR; in TCRdb, only in-frame clones are kept and a portion is missing. The sample lists 380,000 or so clones, about 89% occurring once. The sequenced material came from peripheral blood. The source is a man aged 35-49 years with acute or convalescent COVID-19.

The count of this clone is one. The CDR3 bases are TGTGCCAGCAGTAACAACTGGGGCAATAAACAAGAGACCCAGTACTTC. Translation gives CASSNNWGNKQETQYF. The chain joins TRBV6-6 to TRBJ2-5; TRBD1 is a possible D gene (5 bases). V lost 5 bases and J 2 bases, leaving 18 bases between the germline ends. The length of the CDR3 is 16 residues. Germline values: CDR1 MNHNY, CDR2 SVGAGI (reference sequence).

The rearrangement links TRBV29-1 to TRBJ2-1; D is perhaps TRBD1 (6 bases). V was trimmed by 4 bases and J by 10 bases, leaving 17 bases between them. CDR3 length: 13 residues. Germline V gene lookup returns CDR1 SQVTM and CDR2 ANQGSEA. CDR3 in amino acids: CSVAYAGVGEQFF. The CDR3 nucleotides are TGCAGCGTTGCTTATGCAGGGGTTGGGGAGCAGTTCTTC.

V is TRBV3-1 (or the pseudogene TRBV3-2) and J is TRBJ2-4, with a possible D match to TRBD2 (7 bases). CDR3 length equals 16 residues. Germline CDR1 LGHDT, CDR2 YNNKEL (reference sequence). Trimming removed 1 base at V and 7 bases at J, with 17 bases between. The CDR3 protein is CASSQARRGQRNIQYF. The CDR3 DNA reads TGTGCCAGCAGCCAAGCCAGGCGGGGGCAACGGAACATTCAGTACTTC.

This clone has just a few counts. The J gene is TRBJ1-1, the V gene TRBV13; D is undetermined. CDR1 and CDR2 from the germline V gene are PRHDT and FYEKMQ (reference sequence). V was cut by 7 bases and J by 1 base, with 10 bases left in between. The CDR3 length is 13 residues. The CDR3 DNA reads TGTGCCAGCACGCGAAACCCGAACACTGAAGCTTTCTTT. Translation gives CASTRNPNTEAFF. The full variable domain, its missing parts supplied by reference TRBV13 and TRBJ1-1, is AAGVIQSPRHLIKEKRETATLKCYPIPRHDTVYWYQQGPGQDPQFLISFYEKMQSDKGSIPDRFSAQQFSDYHSELNMSSLELGDSALYFCASTRNPNTEAFFGQGTRLTVV.

The rearrangement joins TRBV2 to TRBJ2-7; 10 positions agree with TRBD2. V was clipped by 3 bases and J by 3 bases; unmatched bases: 5. The CDR3 contains 15 residues. Germline values: CDR1 SNHLY, CDR2 FYNNEI. The CDR3 DNA sequence: TGTGCCAGCAGTGATCGGGCTAGCGGGAGCTACGAGCAGTACTTC. Translating it yields CASSDRASGSYEQYF. Drawing the rest from reference TRBV2 and TRBJ2-7, the complete variable domain is EPEVTQTPSHQVTQMGQEVILRCVPISNHLYFYWYRQILGQKVEFLVSFYNNEISEKSEIFDDQFSVERPDGSNFTLKIRSTKLEDSAMYFCASSDRASGSYEQYFGPGTRLTVT.

V usage is TRBV5-6 and J usage is TRBJ1-5; D might be TRBD1 (6 bases). The CDR3 has 16 amino acids. CDR1 and CDR2 (germline): SGHDT, YYEEEE. The V end lost 4 bases, the J end lost 3 bases, and 17 bases lay between the germline ends. The CDR3 nucleotides are TGTGCCAGCAGCCGACGGGGAGGGGGGCCCAATCAGCCCCAGCATTTT. It encodes CASSRRGGGPNQPQHF.

The rearrangement uses TRBV7-9 and TRBJ2-7; 9 positions match TRBD1. This CDR3 spans 14 amino acids. The germline gives CDR1 SEHNR, CDR2 FQNEAQ (reference sequence). After removal of 4 bases from V and 4 bases from J, the junction contained 5 bases not matched to a gene. CDR3 amino acids: CASSSLTGGYEQYF. The CDR3 nucleotides read TGTGCCAGCAGCTCCCTGACAGGGGGGTACGAGCAGTACTTC. Based on the CDR3 plus reference TRBV7-9 and TRBJ2-7, the full variable domain is DTGVSQNPRHKITKRGQNVTFRCDPISEHNRLYWYRQTLGQGPEFLTYFQNEAQLEKSRLLSDRFSAERPKGSFSTLEIQRTEQGDSAMYLCASSSLTGGYEQYFGPGTRLTVT.

The chain joins TRBV4-1 to TRBJ2-5; a weak D match, TRBD1 (6 bases). Trimming shortened V by 3 bases and J by 2 bases, and 13 bases separated the two germline ends. CDR3 length: 15 residues. Germline V gene data show CDR1 as MGHRA and CDR2 as YSYEKL. The CDR3 DNA follows: TGCGCCAGCAGCCATTTCCTCGGGACACAAGAGACCCAGTACTTC. Its translation: CASSHFLGTQETQYF.